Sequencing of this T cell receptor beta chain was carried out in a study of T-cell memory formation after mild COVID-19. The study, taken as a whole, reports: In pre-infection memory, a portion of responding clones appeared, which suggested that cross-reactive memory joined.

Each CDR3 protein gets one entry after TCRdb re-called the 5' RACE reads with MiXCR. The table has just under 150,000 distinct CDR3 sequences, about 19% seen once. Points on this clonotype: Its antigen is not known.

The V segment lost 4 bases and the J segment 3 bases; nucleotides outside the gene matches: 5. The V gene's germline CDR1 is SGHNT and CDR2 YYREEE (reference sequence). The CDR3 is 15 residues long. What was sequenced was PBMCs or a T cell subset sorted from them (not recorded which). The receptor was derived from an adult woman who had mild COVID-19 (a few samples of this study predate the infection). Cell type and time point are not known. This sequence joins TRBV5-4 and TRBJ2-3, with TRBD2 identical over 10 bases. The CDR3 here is CASSASGSLTDTQYF. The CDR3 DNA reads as TGTGCCAGCAGCGCTAGCGGGAGCCTAACAGATACGCAGTATTTT.